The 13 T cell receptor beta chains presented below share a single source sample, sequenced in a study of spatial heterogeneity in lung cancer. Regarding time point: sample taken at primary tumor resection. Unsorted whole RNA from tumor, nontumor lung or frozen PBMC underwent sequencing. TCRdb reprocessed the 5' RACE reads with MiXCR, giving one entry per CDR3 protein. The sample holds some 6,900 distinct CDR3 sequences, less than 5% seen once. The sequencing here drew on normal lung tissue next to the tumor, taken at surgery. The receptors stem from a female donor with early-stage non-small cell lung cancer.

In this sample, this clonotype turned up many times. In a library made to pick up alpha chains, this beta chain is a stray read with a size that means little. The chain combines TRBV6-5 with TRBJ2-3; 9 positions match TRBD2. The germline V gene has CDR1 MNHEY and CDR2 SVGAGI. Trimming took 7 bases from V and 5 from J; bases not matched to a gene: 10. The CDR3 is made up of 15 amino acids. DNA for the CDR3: TGTGCCAGCACCAAACCGGGACTAGCAGGAGATACGCAGTATTTT. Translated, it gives CASTKPGLAGDTQYF.

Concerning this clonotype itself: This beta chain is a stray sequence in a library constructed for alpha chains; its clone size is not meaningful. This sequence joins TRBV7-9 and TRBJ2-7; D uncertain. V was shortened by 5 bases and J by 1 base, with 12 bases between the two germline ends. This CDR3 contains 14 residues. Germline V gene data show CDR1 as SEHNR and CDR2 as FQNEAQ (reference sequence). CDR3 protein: CASSPSSVSYEQYF. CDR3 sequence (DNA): TGTGCCAGCAGCCCATCGTCAGTATCCTACGAGCAGTACTTC.

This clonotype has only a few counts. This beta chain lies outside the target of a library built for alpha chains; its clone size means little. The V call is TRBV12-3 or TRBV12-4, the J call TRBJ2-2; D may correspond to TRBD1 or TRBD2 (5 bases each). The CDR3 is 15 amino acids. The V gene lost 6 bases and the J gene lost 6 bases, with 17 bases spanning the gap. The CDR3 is CASRKTGEGSGELFF. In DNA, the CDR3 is TGTGCCAGCAGGAAGACTGGCGAGGGGTCCGGGGAGCTGTTTTTT.

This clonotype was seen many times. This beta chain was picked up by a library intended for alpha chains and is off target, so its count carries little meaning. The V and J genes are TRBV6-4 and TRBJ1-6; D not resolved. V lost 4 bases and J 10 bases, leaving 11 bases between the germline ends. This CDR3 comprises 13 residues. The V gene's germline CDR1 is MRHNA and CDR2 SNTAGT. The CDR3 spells CASSVGEHSPLHF. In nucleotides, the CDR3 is TGTGCCAGCAGTGTCGGGGAACACTCACCCCTCCACTTT.

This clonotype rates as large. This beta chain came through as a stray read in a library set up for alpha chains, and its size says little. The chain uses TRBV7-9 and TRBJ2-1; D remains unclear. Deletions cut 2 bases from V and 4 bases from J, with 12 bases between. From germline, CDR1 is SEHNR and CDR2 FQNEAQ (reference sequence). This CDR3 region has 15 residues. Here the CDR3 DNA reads TGTGCCAGCAGCTTATCAAGGGCAATGTACAATGAGCAGTTCTTC. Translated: CASSLSRAMYNEQFF.

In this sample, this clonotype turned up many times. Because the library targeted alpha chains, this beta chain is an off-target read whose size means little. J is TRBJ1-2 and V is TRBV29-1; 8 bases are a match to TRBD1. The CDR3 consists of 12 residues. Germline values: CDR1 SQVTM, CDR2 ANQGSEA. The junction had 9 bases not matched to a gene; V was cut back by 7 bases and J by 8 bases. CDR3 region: CSADRGPSGYTF. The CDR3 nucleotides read TGCAGCGCAGACAGGGGTCCTTCCGGCTACACCTTC.

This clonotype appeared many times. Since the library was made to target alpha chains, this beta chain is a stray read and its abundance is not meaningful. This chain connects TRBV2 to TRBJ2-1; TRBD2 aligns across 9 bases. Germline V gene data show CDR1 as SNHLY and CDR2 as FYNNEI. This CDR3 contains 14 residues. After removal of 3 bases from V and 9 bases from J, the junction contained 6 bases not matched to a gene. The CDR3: CASSERRGGGEQFF. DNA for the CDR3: TGTGCCAGCAGTGAGCGGCGGGGGGGCGGTGAGCAGTTCTTC.

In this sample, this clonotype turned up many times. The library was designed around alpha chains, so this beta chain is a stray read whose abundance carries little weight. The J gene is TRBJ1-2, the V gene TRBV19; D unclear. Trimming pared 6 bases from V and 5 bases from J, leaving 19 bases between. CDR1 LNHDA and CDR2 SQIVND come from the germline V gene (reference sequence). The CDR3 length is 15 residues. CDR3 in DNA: TGTGCCAGTAGAGCCAGGACCTTTCACCCTTATGGCTACACCTTC. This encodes CASRARTFHPYGYTF.

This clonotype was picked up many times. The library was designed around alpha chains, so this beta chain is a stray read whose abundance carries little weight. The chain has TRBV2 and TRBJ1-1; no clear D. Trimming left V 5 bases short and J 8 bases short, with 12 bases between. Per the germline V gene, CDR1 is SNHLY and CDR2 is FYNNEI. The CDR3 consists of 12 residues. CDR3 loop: CASSTRTWEAFF. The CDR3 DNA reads TGTGCCAGCAGTACCCGGACCTGGGAAGCTTTCTTT. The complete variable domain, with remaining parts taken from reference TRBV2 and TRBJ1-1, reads EPEVTQTPSHQVTQMGQEVILRCVPISNHLYFYWYRQILGQKVEFLVSFYNNEISEKSEIFDDQFSVERPDGSNFTLKIRSTKLEDSAMYFCASSTRTWEAFFGQGTRLTVV.

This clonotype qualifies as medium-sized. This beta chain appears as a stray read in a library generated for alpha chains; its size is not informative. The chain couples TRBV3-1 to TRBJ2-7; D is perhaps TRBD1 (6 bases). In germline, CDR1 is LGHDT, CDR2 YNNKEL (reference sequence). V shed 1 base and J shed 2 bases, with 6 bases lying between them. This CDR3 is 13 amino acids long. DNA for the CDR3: TGTGCCAGCAGCCAAGGGACAGCCTACGAGCAGTACTTC. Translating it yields CASSQGTAYEQYF.

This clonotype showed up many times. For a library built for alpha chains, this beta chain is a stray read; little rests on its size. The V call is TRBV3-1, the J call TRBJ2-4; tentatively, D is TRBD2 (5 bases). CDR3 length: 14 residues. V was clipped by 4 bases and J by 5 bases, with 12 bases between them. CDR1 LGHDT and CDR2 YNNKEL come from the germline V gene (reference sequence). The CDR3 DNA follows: TGTGCCAGCAGCCGATCGACTACGGAAAACATTCAGTACTTC. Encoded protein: CASSRSTTENIQYF.

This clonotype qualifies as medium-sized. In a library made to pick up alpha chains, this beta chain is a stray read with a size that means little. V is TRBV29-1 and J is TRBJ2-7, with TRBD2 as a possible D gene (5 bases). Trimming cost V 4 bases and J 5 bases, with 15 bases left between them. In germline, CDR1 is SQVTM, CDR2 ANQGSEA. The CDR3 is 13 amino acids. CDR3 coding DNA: TGCAGCGTTGCAAGGTCTTGGGAGAACGAGCAGTACTTC. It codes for CSVARSWENEQYF.

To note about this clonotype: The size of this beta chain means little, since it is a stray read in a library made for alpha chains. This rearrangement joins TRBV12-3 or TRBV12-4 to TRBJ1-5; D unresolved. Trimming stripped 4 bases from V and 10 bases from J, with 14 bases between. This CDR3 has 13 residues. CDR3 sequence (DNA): TGTGCCAGCAGTTGGGAAGGGCCTCGACCCCAGCATTTT. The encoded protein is CASSWEGPRPQHF.